Presented here are 23 T cell receptor beta chains from one specimen sequenced in a study of cytomegalovirus exposure and HLA in healthy donors. PCR involved 60 Vbeta and 13 Jbeta primers. TCRdb's table, derived via immunoSEQ multiplex PCR, lists solely in-frame clones and lacks some. The sample has under 55,000 clones, about two thirds seen once. Sequencing was done on a sample of PBMCs. The receptors come from a woman in her 30s in good health and CMV-seronegative.

The chain is built from TRBV28 and TRBJ2-7; D is possibly TRBD2 (7 bases). Trimming cost V 1 base and J 4 bases, with 14 bases left between them. CDR1 is MDHEN and CDR2 is SYDVKM in the germline V gene. CDR3 length equals 15 residues. CDR3 loop: CASSLSGGGGYEQYF. In DNA, the CDR3 is TGTGCCAGCAGTTTATCGGGCGGGGGCGGTTACGAGCAGTACTTC.

V usage is TRBV7-2 and J usage is TRBJ2-7; D remains ambiguous. Germline V gene data show CDR1 as SGHTA and CDR2 as FQGNSA. Trimming took 3 bases from V and 2 from J, leaving 8 bases between them. This CDR3 region has 13 residues. CDR3 DNA sequence: TGTGCCAGCAGCTTGACCCTAGCCTACGAGCAGTACTTC. Translated, it gives CASSLTLAYEQYF.

This chain joins TRBV13 and TRBJ2-3, with TRBD2 matching 8 bases. J gave up 6 bases and V 8 bases, and 13 bases lay outside the gene matches. The CDR3 length is 15 residues. Germline CDR1 reads PRHDT; CDR2 reads FYEKMQ (reference sequence). Here the CDR3 DNA reads TGTGCCAGCTCCTTTCCGGGACTAGATTCGGATACGCAGTATTTT. Translating it yields CASSFPGLDSDTQYF. Filled out from reference TRBV13 and TRBJ2-3, the complete variable domain reads AAGVIQSPRHLIKEKRETATLKCYPIPRHDTVYWYQQGPGQDPQFLISFYEKMQSDKGSIPDRFSAQQFSDYHSELNMSSLELGDSALYFCASSFPGLDSDTQYFGPGTRLTVL.

This clone was seen only a few times. The CDR3 nucleotides read TGTGCCAGCAGTTACATGGGGACATACGGAAACACCATATATTTT. Amino acid sequence: CASSYMGTYGNTIYF. This chain links TRBV6-6 with TRBJ1-3; D perhaps matches TRBD1 (6 bases). The germline V gene has CDR1 MNHNY and CDR2 SVGAGI (reference sequence). Trimming shortened V by 2 bases and J by 4 bases, and 12 bases separated the two germline ends. The CDR3 totals 15 residues.

The rearrangement uses TRBV7-3 and TRBJ1-2, with D unresolved. V was shortened by 4 bases and J by 9 bases, with 9 bases between the two germline ends. The CDR3 totals 11 residues. Looked up from germline, CDR1 is SGHTA and CDR2 is FQGTGA. CDR3 protein: CASSSNTSYTF. The CDR3 coding sequence is TGTGCCAGCAGCTCCAATACAAGCTACACCTTC. Full variable domain (outside the CDR3, taken from reference TRBV7-3 and TRBJ1-2): GAGVSQTPSNKVTEKGKYVELRCDPISGHTALYWYRQSLGQGPEFLIYFQGTGAADDSGLPNDRFFAVRPEGSVSTLKIQRTERGDSAVYLCASSSNTSYTFGSGTRLTVV.

The chain links TRBV28 to TRBJ2-3; 9 nucleotides align to TRBD1. Germline loops: CDR1 MDHEN, CDR2 SYDVKM. Trimming took 3 bases from V and 5 from J; bases not matched to a gene: 6. This CDR3 region has 15 residues. The CDR3 bases are TGTGCCAGCAGTTTGAGTGGACAGGGGATAGATACGCAGTATTTT. Protein: CASSLSGQGIDTQYF.

The gene calls are TRBV18 and TRBJ2-7; D is perhaps TRBD1 (6 bases). V dropped 3 bases and J dropped 4 bases, with 7 bases sitting between them. Germline lookup yields CDR1 KGHSH and CDR2 LQKENI. The CDR3 runs to 12 residues. In nucleotides, the CDR3 is TGTGCCAGCTCACCGGACAGATACGAGCAGTACTTC. Protein: CASSPDRYEQYF.

Only a few counts were recorded for this clone. The genes are TRBV15 and TRBJ2-1; TRBD2 matches 8 bases. Trimming at V came to 3 bases and at J to 5 bases, leaving 6 bases not matched to a gene. Germline V lookup: CDR1 LNHNV, CDR2 YYDKDF (reference sequence). This CDR3 is 15 amino acids long. CDR3 sequence (DNA): TGTGCCACCAGCAGGGCGGGGGGCCGCGACAATGAGCAGTTCTTC. This codes for CATSRAGGRDNEQFF.

This rearrangement joins TRBV29-1 to TRBJ2-7, with 9 bases fitting TRBD2. V gave up 6 bases and J gave up 5 bases; unmatched junction bases: 11. The CDR3 loop spans 14 amino acids. From germline, CDR1 is SQVTM and CDR2 ANQGSEA. CDR3 DNA sequence: TGCAGCGTCGCGACCAGGCTAGCGGGAAACGAGCAGTACTTC. It is translated as CSVATRLAGNEQYF.

This clone was picked up a small number of times. The chain is built from TRBV6-5 and TRBJ1-4; D is unresolved. This CDR3 is 14 amino acids long. Germline V gene sequence: CDR1 MNHEY, CDR2 SVGAGI. Trimming took off 0 bases at V and 8 bases at J, with 10 bases between the two ends. The CDR3 sequence: CASSYSAGREKLFF. CDR3 DNA sequence: TGTGCCAGCAGTTACTCGGCGGGTCGGGAAAAACTGTTTTTT.

The V and J genes are TRBV19 and TRBJ1-1; D might be TRBD1 (5 bases). Germline CDR1 reads LNHDA; CDR2 reads SQIVND (reference sequence). V was clipped by 6 bases and J by 1 base, with 9 bases between them. The CDR3 totals 13 residues. Written as DNA, the CDR3 is TGTGCCAGTAGGGACAAACCGAACACTGAAGCTTTCTTT. Encoded protein: CASRDKPNTEAFF.

This chain connects TRBV6-5 to TRBJ1-1; weak D call: TRBD1 (5 bases). Trimming shortened V by 0 bases and J by 3 bases, and 11 bases separated the two germline ends. Germline V gives CDR1 MNHEY, CDR2 SVGAGI. The CDR3 runs 15 residues. CDR3 DNA: TGTGCCAGCAGTTACTCGCCGGGGGGGGACACTGAAGCTTTCTTT. This gives the protein CASSYSPGGDTEAFF.

This chain joins TRBV29-1 and TRBJ2-1; D gene ambiguous. V was shortened by 1 base and J by 3 bases, with 4 bases between the two germline ends. Germline CDR1 SQVTM, CDR2 ANQGSEA. The CDR3 is 12 residues long. In nucleotides, the CDR3 is TGCAGCGTTGAAGGAGGCTACAATGAGCAGTTCTTC. Protein product: CSVEGGYNEQFF.

The table lists this clone with a count of one. This same CDR3 is encoded by further DNA sequences in the sample. The rearrangement links TRBV30 to TRBJ2-7; D ambiguous. This CDR3 is 11 amino acids long. Trimming cost V 5 bases and J 3 bases, with 8 bases left between them. The germline V gene encodes CDR1 GTSNPN and CDR2 SVGIG (reference sequence). CDR3 in DNA: TGTGCCTGGTCCACGGGCTACGAGCAGTACTTC. Translating it yields CAWSTGYEQYF.

J is TRBJ1-2 and V is TRBV9, with 7 nucleotides matching TRBD1. CDR1 and CDR2 (germline): SGDLS, YYNGEE. The CDR3 spans 14 residues. The V gene end was trimmed by 3 bases and the J gene end by 0 bases; junction bases not matched to a gene: 2. This CDR3 is CASSGGTANYGYTF. The CDR3 DNA reads TGTGCCAGCAGCGGGGGGACAGCTAACTATGGCTACACCTTC.

This clone was recorded only once. The gene calls are TRBV6-1 and TRBJ2-7, with TRBD2 matching over 12 bases. The trim removed 6 bases at V and 5 bases at J, leaving 8 bases unmatched. The CDR3 totals 15 residues. The V gene's germline CDR1 is MNHNS and CDR2 SASEGT. The CDR3 DNA reads TGTGCCAGCAGACCCCTAGCGGGAGGGTCTGACGAGCAGTACTTC. Translated, it gives CASRPLAGGSDEQYF.

V usage is TRBV28 and J usage is TRBJ1-2; D is unclear. The CDR3 is made up of 13 amino acids. Germline V lookup: CDR1 MDHEN, CDR2 SYDVKM. Trimming stripped 7 bases from V and 2 bases from J, with 11 bases between. The CDR3 DNA is TGTGCCAGCACCCCGAATCGGAACTATGGCTACACCTTC. Translation gives CASTPNRNYGYTF.

This clone was observed once. This chain links TRBV29-1 with TRBJ2-2; the D gene is possibly TRBD2 (5 bases). Germline V gene lookup returns CDR1 SQVTM and CDR2 ANQGSEA. CDR3 length: 14 residues. V lost 7 bases, J lost 6 bases, and 18 bases lay in between. CDR3 nucleotides: TGCAGCGGGGCCCGGAGCGGACTCTCCGGGGAGCTGTTTTTT. The encoded protein is CSGARSGLSGELFF.

The chain employs TRBV15 and TRBJ2-5; D is ambiguous. Trimming removed 3 bases from V and 2 bases from J, with 10 bases in between. The CDR3 extends over 14 amino acids. CDR1 LNHNV and CDR2 YYDKDF come from the germline V gene (reference sequence). DNA of the CDR3: TGTGCCACCAGCAGTAGACAAACACAAGAGACCCAGTACTTC. This sequence encodes CATSSRQTQETQYF.

The CDR3 protein is CASSLGGTLTRDGYTF. For the CDR3, the DNA is TGTGCCAGCAGCTTAGGGGGGACACTTACTCGGGATGGCTACACCTTC. This chain uses TRBV7-2 with TRBJ1-2; TRBD1 might be the D (6 bases). CDR3 size: 16 residues. The V end was cut by 1 base, the J end by 6 bases, with 18 bases between. The V gene's germline CDR1 is SGHTA and CDR2 FQGNSA.

This chain links TRBV10-3 with TRBJ1-1; 8 bases map to TRBD1. The CDR3 sequence is 13 residues long. The V gene's germline CDR1 is ENHRY and CDR2 SYGVKD. Trimming took 6 bases from V and 1 from J; bases not matched to a gene: 1. The chain's CDR3 is CAIRGQANTEAFF. The CDR3 nucleotides read TGTGCCATCAGGGGACAGGCGAACACTGAAGCTTTCTTT.

The chain employs TRBV7-2 and TRBJ1-5, with TRBD1 identical over 7 bases. This CDR3 has 14 amino acids. Germline CDR1 SGHTA, CDR2 FQGNSA. V gave up 2 bases and J gave up 10 bases; unmatched junction bases: 8. The CDR3 coding sequence is TGTGCCAGCAGCTTATTCGGACAGGCGGAACCCCAGCATTTT. Translating it yields CASSLFGQAEPQHF.

The chain joins TRBV7-6 to TRBJ1-2; no clear D. With 4 bases removed from V and 3 bases from J, the gap between germline ends came to 12 bases. Germline loops: CDR1 SGHVS, CDR2 FNYEAQ. This CDR3 region has 14 residues. The CDR3 DNA reads as TGTGCCAGCAGCTCTTTAGACACCGACTATGGCTACACCTTC. Encoded protein: CASSSLDTDYGYTF.